Listed below are T cell receptor beta chains from one sample, sequenced in a study of blood T cell repertoires in COVID-19. The repertoire was sequenced with immunoSEQ multiplex PCR; TCRdb's copy has only in-frame clones and lacks some. The table has approximately 150,000 clones, about 89% seen once. Input material: peripheral blood. All receptors come from a man in his fifties with active or convalescent COVID-19. The CDR3 runs from the conserved cysteine through the conserved F or W. The order of the fields is V gene, J gene, D gene, clone size, CDR3 protein, CDR3 DNA. A D gene is named only where the DNA matches it firmly. For some rows the clone size is stated as once, few or many, or as a class when expanded; others skip it.

V: TRBV4-2; J: TRBJ2-3; D: TRBD2; size: NA; CDR3: CASSQKSGRVDADTQYF; DNA: TGTGCCAGCAGCCAAAAAAGCGGGAGGGTAGACGCAGATACGCAGTATTTT
V: TRBV19; J: TRBJ2-6; D: NA; size: NA; CDR3: CASSTTSSGLGRSGANVLTF; DNA: TGTGCCAGTAGTACAACCTCAAGCGGGTTGGGCCGCTCTGGGGCCAACGTCCTGACTTTC
V: TRBV19; J: TRBJ1-6; D: NA; size: NA; CDR3: CASSEPGRGNSPLHF; DNA: TGTGCCAGTAGTGAGCCGGGACGGGGGAATTCACCCCTCCACTTT
V: TRBV9; J: TRBJ2-2; D: TRBD1; size: few; CDR3: CASSPPGQEGELFF; DNA: TGTGCCAGCAGCCCCCCGGGACAGGAAGGGGAGCTGTTTTTT
V: TRBV6-6; J: TRBJ1-1; D: NA; size: NA; CDR3: CASSYSGGMNTEAFF; DNA: TGTGCCAGCAGTTACTCGGGAGGGATGAACACTGAAGCTTTCTTT
V: TRBV28; J: TRBJ2-3; D: NA; size: NA; CDR3: CASSKTRTGLDTQYF; DNA: TGTGCCAGCAGTAAAACAAGAACAGGGTTGGATACGCAGTATTTT
V: TRBV15; J: TRBJ1-2; D: TRBD1; size: few; CDR3: CATSPTGTGWGYTF; DNA: TGTGCCACCAGCCCAACCGGGACAGGTTGGGGCTACACCTTC
V: TRBV27; J: TRBJ2-1; D: TRBD2; size: NA; CDR3: CASSYASGRSYNEQFF; DNA: TGTGCCAGCAGTTATGCTAGCGGGAGGTCCTACAATGAGCAGTTCTTC
V: TRBV24-1; J: TRBJ2-1; D: NA; size: NA; CDR3: CATSVRTGTEQFF; DNA: TGTGCCACCAGTGTACGTACCGGGACAGAGCAGTTCTTC
V: TRBV15; J: TRBJ1-6; D: TRBD1; size: NA; CDR3: CATSREGTENSPLHF; DNA: TGTGCCACCAGCAGAGAGGGGACAGAGAATTCACCCCTCCACTTT
V: TRBV12-3/TRBV12-4; J: TRBJ2-7; D: NA; size: NA; CDR3: CASSSDSIYEQYF; DNA: TGTGCCAGCAGTTCTGACAGCATTTACGAGCAGTACTTC
V: TRBV28; J: TRBJ2-7; D: NA; size: NA; CDR3: CASRASYEQYF; DNA: TGTGCCAGCAGGGCCTCCTACGAGCAGTACTTC
V: TRBV10-3; J: TRBJ2-3; D: TRBD2; size: NA; CDR3: CATMGGPLDTQYF; DNA: TGTGCCACCATGGGAGGGCCGTTAGATACGCAGTATTTT
V: TRBV7-9; J: TRBJ1-2; D: NA; size: NA; CDR3: CASSRFGQFYGYTF; DNA: TGTGCCAGCAGCCGTTTCGGACAGTTCTATGGCTACACCTTC
V: TRBV30; J: TRBJ2-5; D: NA; size: NA; CDR3: CAWSVWVSGYQETQYF; DNA: TGTGCCTGGAGTGTATGGGTTAGCGGATATCAAGAGACCCAGTACTTC
V: TRBV19; J: TRBJ1-4; D: NA; size: NA; CDR3: CASSHRGMSNEKLFF; DNA: TGTGCCAGTAGTCATCGGGGGATGTCTAATGAAAAACTGTTTTTT
V: TRBV5-1; J: TRBJ2-7; D: TRBD1; size: NA; CDR3: CASATRDRETYEQYF; DNA: TGCGCCAGCGCTACCCGGGACAGGGAGACCTACGAGCAGTACTTC
V: TRBV30; J: TRBJ2-5; D: TRBD2; size: NA; CDR3: CAWNGAGGETQYF; DNA: TGTGCCTGGAACGGAGCGGGAGGTGAGACCCAGTACTTC
V: TRBV7-8; J: TRBJ2-4; D: TRBD1; size: NA; CDR3: CASSDRGRGLAKNIQYF; DNA: TGTGCCAGCAGTGACAGGGGCAGGGGACTAGCCAAAAACATTCAGTACTTC
V: TRBV28; J: TRBJ1-4; D: NA; size: NA; CDR3: CASSSTENVATNEKLFF; DNA: TGTGCCAGCAGTTCGACAGAAAACGTCGCAACTAATGAAAAACTGTTTTTT
V: TRBV19; J: TRBJ1-6; D: NA; size: NA; CDR3: CASSAGGGAKNSPLHF; DNA: TGTGCCAGTAGTGCCGGGGGAGGGGCGAAGAATTCACCCCTCCACTTT
V: TRBV10-2; J: TRBJ2-2; D: TRBD1; size: NA; CDR3: CASRETGLALNTGELFF; DNA: TGCGCCAGCAGGGAGACAGGGTTGGCCTTGAACACCGGGGAGCTGTTTTTT
V: TRBV2; J: TRBJ2-7; D: TRBD2; size: few; CDR3: CASSGWGLAGGPYEQYF; DNA: TGTGCCAGCAGTGGATGGGGGTTAGCGGGAGGGCCCTACGAGCAGTACTTC
V: TRBV30; J: TRBJ1-5; D: NA; size: NA; CDR3: CAWSEDGEGQPQHF; DNA: TGTGCCTGGAGTGAAGATGGGGAGGGTCAGCCCCAGCATTTT
V: TRBV11-3; J: TRBJ2-2; D: TRBD2; size: NA; CDR3: CASSLAGLAGNTGELFF; DNA: TGTGCCAGCAGCTTAGCTGGACTAGCGGGCAACACCGGGGAGCTGTTTTTT
V: TRBV19; J: TRBJ1-6; D: NA; size: NA; CDR3: CASTPGRGSSPLHF; DNA: TGTGCCAGTACCCCCGGGAGGGGAAGTTCACCCCTCCACTTT
V: TRBV6-6; J: TRBJ1-2; D: NA; size: NA; CDR3: CASSYKDSNYGYTF; DNA: TGTGCCAGCAGTTACAAGGACAGCAACTATGGCTACACCTTC
V: TRBV9; J: TRBJ1-6; D: NA; size: NA; CDR3: CASSVPGPLHF; DNA: TGTGCCAGCAGCGTACCAGGACCCCTCCACTTT
V: TRBV25-1; J: TRBJ1-6; D: NA; size: NA; CDR3: CASRGDRSYNSPLHF; DNA: TGTGCCAGCAGGGGCGATCGGTCATATAATTCACCCCTCCACTTT
V: TRBV11-3; J: TRBJ2-5; D: TRBD2; size: NA; CDR3: CASSLVAGSETQYF; DNA: TGTGCCAGCAGCTTAGTAGCGGGGAGTGAGACCCAGTACTTC
V: TRBV18; J: TRBJ1-1; D: NA; size: NA; CDR3: CASSTGNTEAFF; DNA: TGTGCCAGCTCAACAGGGAACACTGAAGCTTTCTTT
V: TRBV5-1; J: TRBJ2-2; D: NA; size: once; CDR3: CASSQTNTGELFF; DNA: TGCGCCAGCAGCCAGACGAACACCGGGGAGCTGTTTTTT
V: TRBV5-5; J: TRBJ2-1; D: TRBD2; size: NA; CDR3: CASSLRIAGVGDNEQFF; DNA: TGTGCCAGCAGCTTGCGGATAGCGGGAGTCGGTGACAATGAGCAGTTCTTC
V: TRBV9; J: TRBJ2-7; D: TRBD1; size: NA; CDR3: CASSEHRDRVYEQYF; DNA: TGTGCCAGCAGCGAACATAGGGACAGGGTCTACGAGCAGTACTTC
V: TRBV7-9; J: TRBJ2-2; D: TRBD2; size: NA; CDR3: CASSFRAGYTGELFF; DNA: TGTGCCAGCAGCTTTCGAGCGGGGTACACCGGGGAGCTGTTTTTT
V: TRBV5-4; J: TRBJ2-5; D: NA; size: NA; CDR3: CASSLFGFTQYF; DNA: TGTGCCAGCAGCTTGTTCGGGTTTACCCAGTACTTC
V: TRBV5-1; J: TRBJ1-1; D: NA; size: NA; CDR3: CASVKGGRNTEAFF; DNA: TGCGCCAGCGTAAAAGGAGGGCGAAACACTGAAGCTTTCTTT
V: TRBV27; J: TRBJ2-2; D: TRBD1; size: NA; CDR3: CASGQGFANTGELFF; DNA: TGTGCCAGCGGACAGGGGTTCGCGAACACCGGGGAGCTGTTTTTT
V: TRBV6-2/TRBV6-3; J: TRBJ2-1; D: TRBD2; size: NA; CDR3: CASSPERTSGRQGYEQFF; DNA: TGTGCCAGCAGCCCCGAGCGGACTAGCGGCCGACAGGGGTATGAGCAGTTCTTC
V: TRBV24-1; J: TRBJ1-3; D: NA; size: NA; CDR3: CATSGTYSGNTIYF; DNA: TGTGCCACCAGTGGTACATACTCTGGAAACACCATATATTTT
V: TRBV27; J: TRBJ2-5; D: NA; size: NA; CDR3: CASSPTTQETQYF; DNA: TGTGCCAGCAGTCCCACGACACAAGAGACCCAGTACTTC
V: TRBV12-5; J: TRBJ1-4; D: NA; size: NA; CDR3: CASGLGQPNEKLFF; DNA: TGTGCTAGTGGTTTGGGACAGCCGAATGAAAAACTGTTTTTT
V: TRBV5-4; J: TRBJ2-1; D: NA; size: few; CDR3: CASSLGLAVYNEQFF; DNA: TGTGCCAGCAGCTTGGGGCTAGCTGTCTACAATGAGCAGTTCTTC
V: TRBV5-1; J: TRBJ2-3; D: NA; size: NA; CDR3: CASSLAQGTDTQYF; DNA: TGCGCCAGCAGCTTGGCCCAGGGCACAGATACGCAGTATTTT
V: TRBV30; J: TRBJ2-5; D: TRBD1; size: NA; CDR3: CAWGPGTEQETQYF; DNA: TGTGCCTGGGGGCCCGGGACAGAGCAAGAGACCCAGTACTTC
V: TRBV4-2; J: TRBJ2-5; D: NA; size: NA; CDR3: CASSQIRQGLQETQYF; DNA: TGTGCCAGCAGCCAGATCAGACAGGGACTTCAAGAGACCCAGTACTTC
V: TRBV11-2; J: TRBJ1-4; D: NA; size: once; CDR3: CASSFVGAPNEKLFF; DNA: TGTGCCAGCAGCTTCGTCGGAGCTCCTAATGAAAAACTGTTTTTT
V: TRBV29-1; J: TRBJ2-1; D: NA; size: NA; CDR3: CSVGLLDNEQFF; DNA: TGCAGCGTTGGGCTCCTCGACAATGAGCAGTTCTTC
V: TRBV12-3/TRBV12-4; J: TRBJ2-7; D: TRBD1; size: NA; CDR3: CASTLDREYEQYF; DNA: TGTGCCAGCACCCTGGACAGGGAATACGAGCAGTACTTC
V: TRBV5-1; J: TRBJ2-6; D: TRBD1; size: NA; CDR3: CASSWGTGAGANVLTF; DNA: TGCGCCAGCAGCTGGGGGACAGGGGCTGGGGCCAACGTCCTGACTTTC
V: TRBV11-3; J: TRBJ1-1; D: NA; size: NA; CDR3: CASSSESYTEAFF; DNA: TGTGCCAGCAGCTCAGAGTCCTACACTGAAGCTTTCTTT
V: TRBV24-1; J: TRBJ1-3; D: TRBD1; size: NA; CDR3: CATSDPRDRGPSGNTIYF; DNA: TGTGCCACCAGTGATCCCCGGGACAGGGGCCCATCTGGAAACACCATATATTTT
V: TRBV19; J: TRBJ2-3; D: TRBD1; size: NA; CDR3: CASSTNRGIRTDTQYF; DNA: TGTGCCAGTAGTACGAACAGGGGCATTCGCACAGATACGCAGTATTTT